The rows below give T cell receptor beta chains drawn from one sample of a study of shared clonotypes between healthy human individuals. The protocol was immunoSEQ multiplex PCR, while the TCRdb copy is restricted to in-frame clones and leaves out a portion. The data hold some 2,000,000 clones, with about 95% observed a single time. Sequenced: naive CD4+ T cells sorted from blood. These receptors originate from a man younger than 30 in good health. Both conserved end residues are part of each CDR3. A D gene is named only where the DNA matches it firmly. Clone size, where shown, is once, few, many, or a class for clones that have expanded.

clone size,J gene,D gene,CDR3 length,V gene,CDR3 protein,CDR3 DNA
NA,TRBJ2-5,NA,13,TRBV15,CATSRDRAKTQYF,TGTGCCACCAGCAGAGATCGGGCCAAGACCCAGTACTTC
NA,TRBJ2-2,NA,15,TRBV6-1,CASSAAGTNTGELFF,TGTGCCAGCAGTGCGGCAGGCACGAACACCGGGGAGCTGTTTTTT
NA,TRBJ2-1,NA,15,TRBV10-3,CAIRTGGSQYNEQFF,TGTGCCATCAGGACGGGGGGCTCTCAGTACAATGAGCAGTTCTTC
NA,TRBJ2-2,NA,11,TRBV29-1,CSVRGVGELFF,TGCAGCGTCAGGGGGGTCGGGGAGCTGTTTTTT
NA,TRBJ1-6,NA,17,TRBV7-6,CASSLSASGRGQSPLHF,TGTGCCAGCAGCTTATCAGCATCCGGGCGGGGGCAATCACCCCTCCACTTT
once,TRBJ2-5,NA,11,TRBV7-9,CASSSSGTQYF,TGTGCCAGCAGCTCCTCAGGGACCCAGTACTTC
NA,TRBJ1-6,NA,14,TRBV27,CASSLLGKNSPLHF,TGTGCCAGCAGTTTGCTGGGGAAGAATTCACCCCTCCACTTT
NA,TRBJ2-1,TRBD2,16,TRBV4-3,CASSQWETSGSYEQFF,TGCGCCAGCAGCCAATGGGAAACTAGCGGGAGCTATGAGCAGTTCTTC
NA,TRBJ1-3,NA,13,TRBV6-1,CASTGGSGNTIYF,TGTGCCAGCACAGGCGGATCTGGAAACACCATATATTTT
NA,TRBJ2-2,TRBD1,15,TRBV4-1,CASSQEGTDTGELFF,TGCGCCAGCAGCCAAGAAGGGACAGACACCGGGGAGCTGTTTTTT
NA,TRBJ2-3,NA,15,TRBV10-3,CAISGRGRTTDTQYF,TGTGCCATCAGTGGTCGGGGGAGGACCACAGATACGCAGTATTTT
NA,TRBJ2-1,NA,13,TRBV18,CASSPTSSEGGFF,TGTGCCAGCTCACCTACTAGCTCCGAGGGGGGGTTCTTC
NA,TRBJ2-1,NA,11,TRBV13,CASRINNEQFF,TGTGCCAGCAGGATCAACAATGAGCAGTTCTTC
NA,TRBJ1-5,TRBD1,15,TRBV28,CASSSTGRDNQPQHF,TGTGCCAGCAGTTCGACAGGGAGGGACAATCAGCCCCAGCATTTT
NA,TRBJ1-1,NA,14,TRBV5-1,CASSLSGRGPEAFF,TGCGCCAGCAGCCTTTCCGGGCGAGGACCTGAAGCTTTCTTT
NA,TRBJ1-5,NA,15,TRBV6-5,CASSSSLLGNQPQHF,TGTGCCAGCTCATCATCTTTGTTGGGCAATCAGCCCCAGCATTTT
few,TRBJ1-3,NA,13,TRBV7-2,CASSSSSGNTIYF,TGTGCCAGCAGCTCAAGCTCTGGAAACACCATATATTTT
NA,TRBJ1-2,NA,14,TRBV30,CAWSVKGSNYGYTF,TGTGCCTGGAGTGTGAAGGGTTCCAACTATGGCTACACCTTC
NA,TRBJ2-5,NA,17,TRBV21-1,CASRHFKSGSIQETQYF,TGTGCCAGCAGACATTTTAAGTCAGGGTCCATCCAAGAGACCCAGTACTTC
NA,TRBJ1-6,NA,15,TRBV6-5,CASSYEGRGNSPLHF,TGTGCCAGCAGTTACGAGGGCAGGGGTAATTCACCCCTCCACTTT
NA,TRBJ1-4,TRBD1,12,TRBV29-1,CSAGTGNEKLFF,TGCAGCGCCGGGACAGGGAATGAAAAACTGTTTTTT
NA,TRBJ1-1,NA,12,TRBV29-1,CSANDGNTEAFF,TGCAGCGCTAACGACGGGAACACTGAAGCTTTCTTT
NA,TRBJ1-5,NA,13,TRBV11-2,CASSLDGNQPQHF,TGTGCCAGCAGTTTGGACGGGAACCAGCCCCAGCATTTT
NA,TRBJ2-7,TRBD1,16,TRBV19,CASSPGTGLVTYEQYF,TGTGCCAGTAGTCCAGGGACAGGACTCGTCACCTACGAGCAGTACTTC
NA,TRBJ2-1,NA,12,TRBV2,CASTRVLNEQFF,TGTGCCAGCACGCGAGTCCTCAATGAGCAGTTCTTC
NA,TRBJ2-5,TRBD2,15,TRBV10-3,CAISVGSGGLETQYF,TGTGCCATCAGTGTCGGGAGCGGGGGATTGGAGACCCAGTACTTC
once,TRBJ1-2,TRBD1,13,TRBV19,CASTVTGGYGYTF,TGTGCCAGTACTGTAACAGGGGGCTATGGCTACACCTTC
NA,TRBJ1-1,TRBD1,15,TRBV5-4,CASSPGGVMNTEAFF,TGTGCCAGCAGCCCAGGGGGGGTAATGAACACTGAAGCTTTCTTT
NA,TRBJ1-3,NA,15,TRBV7-9,CASSPTGTLGNTIYF,TGTGCCAGCAGCCCAACCGGGACCCTTGGAAACACCATATATTTT
once,TRBJ1-5,NA,14,TRBV10-2,CASSEGESNQPQHF,TGCGCCAGCAGTGAAGGAGAAAGCAATCAGCCCCAGCATTTT
NA,TRBJ1-5,NA,14,TRBV19,CASSIGGGAQPQHF,TGTGCCAGTAGTATAGGGGGAGGGGCTCAGCCCCAGCATTTT
once,TRBJ1-2,TRBD1,19,TRBV15,CATSRAPSLGQGADYGYTF,TGTGCCACCAGCAGAGCGCCGTCGCTCGGACAGGGGGCGGACTATGGCTACACCTTC
NA,TRBJ2-7,NA,15,TRBV11-1,CASSPGGRGPYEQYF,TGTGCCAGCAGCCCCGGGGGGAGGGGGCCCTACGAGCAGTACTTC
NA,TRBJ1-2,NA,15,TRBV6-5,CASSGQPVVGIGYTF,TGTGCCAGCAGTGGACAGCCCGTTGTTGGTATTGGCTACACCTTC
NA,TRBJ2-7,NA,11,TRBV25-1,CASTRGDEQYF,TGTGCCAGCACCAGGGGAGACGAGCAGTACTTC
NA,TRBJ2-7,NA,14,TRBV18,CASSPSGSNYEQYF,TGTGCCAGCTCACCATCCGGGTCTAACTACGAGCAGTACTTC
NA,TRBJ2-7,NA,15,TRBV7-9,CASSLAQVIGYEQYF,TGTGCCAGCAGCTTAGCACAGGTCATTGGCTACGAGCAGTACTTC
NA,TRBJ2-7,NA,16,TRBV25-1,CASSGLMGERYYEQYF,TGTGCCAGCAGTGGGCTCATGGGGGAGAGGTACTACGAGCAGTACTTC
NA,TRBJ2-1,TRBD2,14,TRBV9,CASSPPGLANEQFF,TGTGCCAGCAGCCCTCCGGGACTAGCAAATGAGCAGTTCTTC
once,TRBJ1-4,TRBD1,15,TRBV5-1,CASSLKGATNEKLFF,TGCGCCAGCAGCTTGAAGGGGGCTACTAATGAAAAACTGTTTTTT
NA,TRBJ2-3,NA,15,TRBV5-1,CASSLMRQGTDTQYF,TGCGCCAGCAGCTTGATGCGGCAGGGCACAGATACGCAGTATTTT
NA,TRBJ1-1,NA,13,TRBV5-1,CASSWDLNTEAFF,TGCGCCAGCAGCTGGGATTTGAACACTGAAGCTTTCTTT